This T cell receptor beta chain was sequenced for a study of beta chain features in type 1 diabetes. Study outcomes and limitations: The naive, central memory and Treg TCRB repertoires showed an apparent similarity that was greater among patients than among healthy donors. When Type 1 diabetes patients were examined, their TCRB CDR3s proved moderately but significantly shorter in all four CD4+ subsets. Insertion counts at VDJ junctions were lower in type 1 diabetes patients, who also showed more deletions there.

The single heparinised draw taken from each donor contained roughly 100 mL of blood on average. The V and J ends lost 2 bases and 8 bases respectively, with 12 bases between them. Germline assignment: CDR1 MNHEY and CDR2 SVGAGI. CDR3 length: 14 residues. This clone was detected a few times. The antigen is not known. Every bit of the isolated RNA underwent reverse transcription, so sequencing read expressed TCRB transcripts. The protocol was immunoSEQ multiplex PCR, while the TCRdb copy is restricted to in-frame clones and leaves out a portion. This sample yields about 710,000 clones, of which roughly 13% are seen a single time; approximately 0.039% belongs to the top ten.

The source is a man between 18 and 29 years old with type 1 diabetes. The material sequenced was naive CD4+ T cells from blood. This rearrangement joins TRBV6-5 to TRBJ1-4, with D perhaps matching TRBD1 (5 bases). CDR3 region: CASSYAGSREKLFF. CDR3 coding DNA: TGTGCCAGCAGTTACGCAGGGTCACGGGAAAAACTGTTTTTT.